These 29 T cell receptor beta chains were all obtained from the same sample, sequenced in a study of T cells in Graves' hyperthyroidism and ophthalmopathy. TCR beta CDR3 sequences were amplified from RNA transcripts. Primed by the HTBI set, a first-round RT-PCR was run on the TCR CDR3. Each CDR3 protein gets one entry after TCRdb re-called the multiplex PCR reads with MiXCR. This sample carries approximately 520,000 distinct CDR3 sequences, less than 25% of them seen once, and the ten largest clones take approximately 25%. Sequencing was carried out using blood. All receptors come from a man between 18 and 29 years old with Graves' hyperthyroidism.

This clonotype was counted at least ten times. The chain recombines TRBV6-5 with TRBJ2-4; D unresolved. The CDR3 has 15 amino acids. V was cut by 2 bases and J by 3 bases, with 11 bases left in between. Germline assignment: CDR1 MNHEY and CDR2 SVGAGI. CDR3 sequence (DNA): TGTGCCAGCAGTTACGGGGAATTGGGCAAAAACATTCAGTACTTC. Its protein is CASSYGELGKNIQYF.

The chain employs TRBV7-9 and TRBJ2-7, with D maybe TRBD2 (5 bases). Trimming removed 3 bases at V and 9 bases at J, with 18 bases between. The V gene's germline CDR1 is SEHNR and CDR2 FQNEAQ (reference sequence). The length of the CDR3 is 14 residues. The CDR3 loop is CASSFGAVVEGQYF. The DNA of the CDR3 is TGTGCCAGCAGCTTCGGTGCGGTTGTCGAGGGGCAGTACTTC.

A note on this clonotype: The junction and the germline gene differ at one end; a read error may be behind it. The chain is built from TRBV12-3 or TRBV12-4 and TRBJ1-1; D gene uncertain. The CDR3 spans 13 residues. CDR3 region: CASSILKNTEACF. CDR3 bases: TGTGCCAGCAGTATCCTCAAGAACACTGAAGCTTGCTTT.

This clonotype has only a few counts. This chain joins TRBV19 and TRBJ2-5; 7 bases map to TRBD1. The CDR3 spans 14 residues. Unmatched junction bases numbered 2, after V lost 3 bases and J lost 1 base. In germline, CDR1 is LNHDA, CDR2 SQIVND (reference sequence). This CDR3 reads CASSIGTVQETQYF. The CDR3 region has the DNA TGTGCCAGTAGTATTGGGACAGTCCAAGAGACCCAGTACTTC.

This clonotype was detected ten times or more. This chain links TRBV6-5 with TRBJ1-1; D is uncertain. Trimming removed 0 bases at V and 0 bases at J, with 11 bases between. The CDR3 loop spans 16 amino acids. The germline CDR1 and CDR2 sequences are MNHEY and SVGAGI. CDR3 DNA sequence: TGTGCCAGCAGTTACTCGATCAAGTCGATGAACACTGAAGCTTTCTTT. Its translation is CASSYSIKSMNTEAFF.

In its sample, this clonotype was seen many times. This may be a read error, as it is one base from a much larger clone. V gene TRBV6-1 combines with J gene TRBJ1-2, with 7 bases that match TRBD1. The CDR3 contains 15 residues. CDR1 MNHNS and CDR2 SASEGT come from the germline V gene. CDR3 bases: TGTGCCGGCAGTAAGATGGGACAGTCATCAGGGGGCTACACCTTC. Translated, it gives CAGSKMGQSSGGYTF.

This rearrangement joins TRBV2 to TRBJ1-1; maybe TRBD1 (6 bases). The V end was cut by 7 bases, the J end by 6 bases, with 18 bases between. The germline CDR1 and CDR2 sequences are SNHLY and FYNNEI. The CDR3 consists of 14 residues. CDR3 residues: CASNQQGFLAEAFF. The CDR3 DNA follows: TGTGCCAGCAACCAACAGGGCTTTCTCGCTGAAGCTTTCTTT.

Ten or more counts support this clonotype. The gene calls are TRBV5-1 and TRBJ1-1; 9 positions match TRBD1. CDR3 length: 15 residues. Germline assignment: CDR1 SGHRS and CDR2 YFSETQ. Trimming cost V 4 bases and J 2 bases; bases outside gene matches: 6. Written as DNA, the CDR3 is TGCGCCAGCAGCGACCGGGACAGGGCAAACACTGAAGCTTTCTTT. Its translation is CASSDRDRANTEAFF.

This clonotype was recorded at least ten times. V usage is TRBV6-5 and J usage is TRBJ1-2; D remains unclear. Germline V lookup: CDR1 MNHEY, CDR2 SVGAGI. The length of the CDR3 is 14 residues. The V end was cut by 0 bases, the J end by 6 bases, with 11 bases between. CDR3 residues: CASSYSKASHGYTF. Written as DNA, the CDR3 is TGTGCCAGCAGTTACTCGAAAGCCAGCCATGGCTACACCTTC.

V gene TRBV10-3 combines with J gene TRBJ2-3; D gene unclear. CDR1 ENHRY and CDR2 SYGVKD come from the germline V gene. V was trimmed by 0 bases and J by 6 bases, leaving 4 bases between them. The CDR3 contains 12 residues. For the CDR3, the DNA is TGTGCCATCAGTGAGTCGGTGGATACGCAGTATTTT. It encodes CAISESVDTQYF.

The rearrangement links TRBV28 to TRBJ1-2; 8 bases match TRBD1. The CDR3 contains 13 residues. Germline assignment: CDR1 MDHEN and CDR2 SYDVKM. J lost 7 bases, V lost 4 bases, and 5 bases had no gene match. As DNA, the CDR3 is TGTGCCAGCAGTTGGACAGGGTGGGGTGGCTACACCTTC. Amino acid sequence: CASSWTGWGGYTF.

This clonotype was observed a handful of times. The chain couples TRBV24-1 to TRBJ2-2; 12 nucleotides line up with TRBD2. J was trimmed by 6 bases and V by 3 bases; bases with no gene match: 13. Looked up from germline, CDR1 is KGHDR and CDR2 is SFDVKD. The CDR3 covers 19 residues. The CDR3 DNA sequence: TGTGCCACCAGTGATCATGGTCCACTAGCGGGGGGTCCCCCCGGGGAGCTGTTTTTT. The encoded protein is CATSDHGPLAGGPPGELFF.

V and J are TRBV18 and TRBJ1-3; a weak D match, TRBD1 (5 bases). The germline V gene has CDR1 KGHSH and CDR2 LQKENI. Between the trimmed V and J ends, which lost 3 bases and 0 bases, there was a span of 9 bases. CDR3 length: 15 amino acids. CDR3 in amino acids: CASSPTGTSGNTIYF. The CDR3 nucleotides are TGTGCCAGCTCACCTACAGGAACCTCTGGAAACACCATATATTTT.

This clonotype was seen ten or more times. CDR3: CASNLEDVSYEQYF. The CDR3, as DNA: TGTGCCAGCAACTTAGAAGACGTCTCCTACGAGCAGTACTTC. The chain uses TRBV2 and TRBJ2-7; the D is unclear. The CDR3 has 14 amino acids. The germline V and J ends were trimmed by 7 bases and 0 bases, with 13 bases remaining between them. Germline-derived CDR1 and CDR2 are SNHLY and FYNNEI.

Ten or more counts support this clonotype. This chain uses TRBV7-9 with TRBJ1-1, with no clear D. The length of the CDR3 is 14 residues. Germline lookup yields CDR1 SEHNR and CDR2 FQNEAQ (reference sequence). V lost 2 bases to trimming and J lost 1 base, with 8 bases between them. The CDR3 DNA reads as TGTGCCAGCAGCTTACGGTCCCCGAACACTGAAGCTTTCTTT. Translated, it gives CASSLRSPNTEAFF. Supplemented by reference TRBV7-9 and TRBJ1-1, the full variable domain reads DTGVSQNPRHKITKRGQNVTFRCDPISEHNRLYWYRQTLGQGPEFLTYFQNEAQLEKSRLLSDRFSAERPKGSFSTLEIQRTEQGDSAMYLCASSLRSPNTEAFFGQGTRLTVV.

The table lists this clonotype with a few counts. The J gene is TRBJ1-5, the V gene TRBV12-3 or TRBV12-4; 10 bases map to TRBD1. With V trimmed by 6 bases and J by 2 bases, 4 bases remained unmatched. This CDR3 spans 15 amino acids. The CDR3 DNA reads as TGTGCCAGCAGCGACAGGGGGCAGGGCAATCAGCCCCAGCATTTT. This sequence encodes CASSDRGQGNQPQHF.

The gene calls are TRBV20-1 and TRBJ2-7; TRBD1 matches at 10 bases. V was clipped by 0 bases and J by 3 bases; unmatched bases: 5. The CDR3 runs to 15 residues. Germline V gene lookup returns CDR1 DFQATT and CDR2 SNEGSKA (reference sequence). Here the CDR3 DNA reads TGCAGTGCTAGAGATAGGGGGACAGGGGACTACGAGCAGTACTTC. Translation: CSARDRGTGDYEQYF.

This clonotype appeared many times. The V and J genes are TRBV12-3 or TRBV12-4 and TRBJ2-5; 9 bases fit TRBD1. Unmatched junction bases numbered 9, after V lost 5 bases and J lost 5 bases. The CDR3 covers 15 residues. The CDR3 DNA reads TGTGCCAGCAGTCCTCCGGGACAGGGAGGGGAGACCCAGTACTTC. Translation gives CASSPPGQGGETQYF.

The rearrangement uses TRBV19 and TRBJ1-6; D is unresolved. Germline lookup yields CDR1 LNHDA and CDR2 SQIVND (reference sequence). The V end was cut by 5 bases, the J end by 9 bases, with 11 bases between. The CDR3 totals 13 residues. CDR3 region: CASSPTTGSPLHF. In DNA, the CDR3 is TGTGCCAGTAGTCCAACGACCGGTTCACCCCTCCACTTT.

At least ten counts were recorded for this clonotype. The chain has TRBV19 and TRBJ1-1; no definite D call. V lost 7 bases and J 0 bases, leaving 9 bases between the germline ends. This CDR3 spans 13 amino acids. Germline CDR1 is LNHDA and CDR2 is SQIVND (reference sequence). The DNA for the CDR3 is TGTGCCAGTACGAAAAAACTGAACACTGAAGCTTTCTTT. It is translated as CASTKKLNTEAFF.

This clonotype was observed many times. J is TRBJ1-2 and V is TRBV28; D unresolved. Germline values: CDR1 MDHEN, CDR2 SYDVKM. With 0 bases removed from V and 5 bases from J, the gap between germline ends came to 19 bases. The CDR3 length is 17 residues. CDR3 DNA sequence: TGTGCCAGCAGTTTATGGAGAGGAAACTCTCGGGGATATGGCTACACCTTC. Translated: CASSLWRGNSRGYGYTF.

This clonotype was observed a handful of times. The chain recombines TRBV30 with TRBJ2-5; 8 bases align to TRBD2. CDR1 is GTSNPN, CDR2 SVGIG, per germline (reference sequence). The CDR3 runs to 13 residues. V lost 5 bases and J lost 3; bases outside the gene matches: 5. For the CDR3, the DNA is TGTGCCTGGGAAGGACTAGCCGAAGAGACCCAGTACTTC. Encoded protein: CAWEGLAEETQYF. Filled out from reference TRBV30 and TRBJ2-5, the complete variable domain reads SQTIHQWPATLVQPVGSPLSLECTVEGTSNPNLYWYRQAAGRGLQLLFYSVGIGQISSEVPQNLSASRPQDRQFILSSKKLLLSDSGFYLCAWEGLAEETQYFGPGTRLLVL.

The sample holds a few counts of this clonotype. In nucleotides, the CDR3 is TGTGCCTGGAGCCCGGGACCCTACGAGCAGTACTTC. Amino acid sequence: CAWSPGPYEQYF. This chain links TRBV30 with TRBJ2-7, with D perhaps given as TRBD1 or TRBD2 (5 bases each). Germline-derived CDR1 and CDR2 are GTSNPN and SVGIG (reference sequence). Trimming pared 3 bases from V and 2 bases from J, leaving 8 bases between. The CDR3 runs 12 residues. The entire variable domain, with the rest obtained from reference TRBV30 and TRBJ2-7, is as follows: SQTIHQWPATLVQPVGSPLSLECTVEGTSNPNLYWYRQAAGRGLQLLFYSVGIGQISSEVPQNLSASRPQDRQFILSSKKLLLSDSGFYLCAWSPGPYEQYFGPGTRLTVT.

This clonotype was found many times. This sequence joins TRBV2 and TRBJ2-3; no clear D gene. Trimming removed 2 bases at V and 2 bases at J, with 8 bases between. This CDR3 comprises 14 residues. Per the germline V gene, CDR1 is SNHLY and CDR2 is FYNNEI. In DNA form, the CDR3 reads TGTGCCAGCAGTGAAAATGGGCCCACAGATACGCAGTATTTT. Translating gives CASSENGPTDTQYF.

This clonotype was detected many times. The rearrangement joins TRBV19 to TRBJ2-7, with D tentatively TRBD1 or TRBD2 (5 bases each). This CDR3 has 12 amino acids. V was shortened by 5 bases and J by 6 bases, with 11 bases between the two germline ends. Germline assignment: CDR1 LNHDA and CDR2 SQIVND (reference sequence). CDR3 sequence reads: CASSPEGREQYF. CDR3 in DNA: TGTGCCAGTAGTCCCGAGGGACGCGAGCAGTACTTC.

This clonotype was picked up many times. The chain uses TRBV29-1 and TRBJ2-7, with TRBD1 as a possible D gene (5 bases). CDR1 and CDR2 (germline): SQVTM, ANQGSEA. The CDR3 extends over 13 amino acids. V was cut by 6 bases and J by 2 bases, with 14 bases left in between. The CDR3 protein is CSVETTATYEQYF. In nucleotides, the CDR3 is TGCAGCGTCGAAACGACAGCCACCTACGAGCAGTACTTC.

The chain recombines TRBV27 with TRBJ1-3; D call uncertain. V lost 3 bases, J lost 11 bases, and 14 bases lay in between. The CDR3 runs to 13 residues. Germline V gene data show CDR1 as MNHEY and CDR2 as SMNVEV (reference sequence). The CDR3 nucleotides are TGTGCCAGCAGTTTGTTTTGGTCAGTGGCCATATATTTT. Protein: CASSLFWSVAIYF.

The rearrangement uses TRBV6-2 or TRBV6-3 and TRBJ1-1, with 7 positions matching TRBD1. This CDR3 region has 17 residues. The germline V gene encodes CDR1 MNHEY and CDR2 SVGEGT. The ends lost 2 bases at V and 0 bases at J; junction bases unmatched: 9. The CDR3 here is CASSYPRQGSLNTEAFF. CDR3 nucleotide sequence: TGTGCCAGCAGTTACCCGAGACAGGGATCTTTGAACACTGAAGCTTTCTTT.

This clonotype was observed many times. V and J are TRBV28 and TRBJ2-7, with D uncertain. The CDR3 consists of 12 residues. CDR1 is MDHEN, CDR2 SYDVKM, per germline. Deletions cut 2 bases from V and 5 bases from J, with 7 bases between. The CDR3 sequence is CASSLIFDEQYF. The CDR3, as DNA: TGTGCCAGCAGTTTAATTTTTGACGAGCAGTACTTC.